The 20 T cell receptor beta chains presented below share a single source sample, sequenced in a study of blood T cell repertoires in COVID-19. Only in-frame clones appear in the TCRdb table, and some are missing; sequencing was by immunoSEQ multiplex PCR. The top ten clones hold over 15% of a sample with 65,000 to 85,000 clones, 80% to 90% of them seen once. Input material: peripheral blood. These receptors were obtained from a woman aged 55-69 years with acute or convalescent COVID-19.

This chain links TRBV18 with TRBJ2-5; perhaps TRBD2 as D (6 bases). Trimming cost V 3 bases and J 4 bases, with 21 bases left between them. The CDR3 is made up of 17 amino acids. CDR1 is KGHSH and CDR2 is LQKENI in the germline V gene. CDR3 sequence (DNA): TGTGCCAGCTCACCGCTAGCGCGGGGTGAGAGGGGAGAGACCCAGTACTTC. As protein: CASSPLARGERGETQYF.

This clone was seen a single time. The V gene is TRBV5-6, the J gene TRBJ1-2; 8 bases fit TRBD1. This CDR3 comprises 15 residues. CDR1 and CDR2 from the germline V gene are SGHDT and YYEEEE. Trimming removed 7 bases from V and 4 bases from J; junction bases left unmatched: 12. CDR3 in amino acids: CASETMGQDPYGYTF. The CDR3 coding sequence is TGTGCCAGCGAGACTATGGGACAGGACCCCTATGGCTACACCTTC. The whole variable domain, filled in from reference TRBV5-6 and TRBJ1-2, reads DAGVTQSPTHLIKTRGQQVTLRCSPKSGHDTVSWYQQALGQGPQFIFQYYEEEERQRGNFPDRFSGHQFPNYSSELNVNALLLGDSALYLCASETMGQDPYGYTFGSGTRLTVV.

The chain employs TRBV4-3 and TRBJ1-2; 8 nucleotides line up with TRBD1. The CDR3 length is 14 residues. CDR1 is LGHNA, CDR2 YSLEER, per germline. Trimming removed 2 bases from V and 8 bases from J; junction bases left unmatched: 7. CDR3 protein: CASSQRLDRAGYTF. The DNA of the CDR3 is TGCGCCAGCAGCCAACGCTTGGACAGGGCGGGCTACACCTTC.

This clone was seen a single time. The chain employs TRBV11-2 and TRBJ2-1; 13 bases map to TRBD2. The V gene's germline CDR1 is SGHAT and CDR2 FQNNGV. The CDR3 contains 15 residues. V was clipped by 6 bases and J by 9 bases; unmatched bases: 8. This chain's CDR3 is CASSYTSGGAGEQFF. Here the CDR3 DNA reads TGTGCCAGCAGTTACACTAGCGGGGGGGCCGGTGAGCAGTTCTTC.

This clone was seen only once. V usage is TRBV6-2 or TRBV6-3 and J usage is TRBJ2-5, with TRBD1 matching 9 bases. The CDR3 spans 18 residues. With 2 bases clipped from V and 5 bases from J, the junction kept 15 bases outside the gene matches. The germline CDR1 and CDR2 sequences are MNHEY and SVGEGT. In nucleotides, the CDR3 is TGTGCCAGCAGTTACGGCCCCCCCCCGGGACAGGGTATGGAGACCCAGTACTTC. Encoded protein: CASSYGPPPGQGMETQYF.

The chain joins TRBV19 to TRBJ1-5, with D possibly being TRBD1 (5 bases). Germline lookup yields CDR1 LNHDA and CDR2 SQIVND (reference sequence). Trimming removed 1 base from V and 0 bases from J, with 16 bases in between. The CDR3 is 18 amino acids. The CDR3 loop reads CASSIVPRQTYSNQPQHF. DNA for the CDR3: TGTGCCAGTAGTATAGTCCCCCGACAGACTTATAGCAATCAGCCCCAGCATTTT. The full variable domain, completed using reference TRBV19 and TRBJ1-5, is DGGITQSPKYLFRKEGQNVTLSCEQNLNHDAMYWYRQDPGQGLRLIYYSQIVNDFQKGDIAEGYSVSREKKESFPLTVTSAQKNPTAFYLCASSIVPRQTYSNQPQHFGDGTRLSIL.

The chain couples TRBV5-5 to TRBJ2-5, with D perhaps matching TRBD1 (6 bases). V was cut by 5 bases and J by 2 bases, with 19 bases left in between. Germline loops: CDR1 SGHKS, CDR2 YYEKEE (reference sequence). The CDR3 is 16 amino acids. Here the CDR3 DNA reads TGTGCCAGCAGTCTTTCAATGGGGGCAGGACAAGAGACCCAGTACTTC. Protein sequence: CASSLSMGAGQETQYF.

This chain uses TRBV6-5 with TRBJ1-1; the match to TRBD1 covers 10 bases. V was pared by 6 bases and J by 4 bases, with 8 bases of the junction left unmatched. The CDR3 runs 15 residues. Germline-derived CDR1 and CDR2 are MNHEY and SVGAGI. CDR3 protein: CASSRPGQGITEAFF. CDR3 bases: TGTGCCAGCAGCCGACCGGGACAGGGGATCACTGAAGCTTTCTTT.

The chain combines TRBV19 with TRBJ1-2, with D maybe TRBD1 (5 bases). Germline assignment: CDR1 LNHDA and CDR2 SQIVND (reference sequence). The CDR3 totals 11 residues. The V end was cut by 7 bases, the J end by 6 bases, with 9 bases between. In nucleotides, the CDR3 is TGTGCCAGTATGACCAGGGATGGCTACACCTTC. Encoded protein: CASMTRDGYTF.

The rearrangement joins TRBV4-1 to TRBJ1-2; 10 nucleotides align to TRBD1. CDR1 is MGHRA and CDR2 is YSYEKL in the germline V gene. V shed 1 base, J shed 1 base, and the junction held 6 bases outside the gene matches. This CDR3 region has 17 residues. CDR3 nucleotide sequence: TGCGCCAGCAGCCAAGCGACAGGGGGCGCTGGTAACTATGGCTACACCTTC. Protein sequence: CASSQATGGAGNYGYTF.

DNA for the CDR3: TGTGCCAGCAGTTACCGGGAAAAACTGTTTTTT. Translation gives CASSYREKLFF. The chain combines TRBV6-5 with TRBJ1-4; D gene ambiguous. The CDR3 spans 11 residues. Trimming removed 2 bases from V and 8 bases from J, with 3 bases in between. From germline, CDR1 is MNHEY and CDR2 SVGAGI.

The CDR3 region has the DNA TGTGCCAGCTCACTTGAGGGCGGCTACGAGCAGTACGTC. Its protein product is CASSLEGGYEQYV. The rearrangement links TRBV18 to TRBJ2-7; tentatively, D is TRBD2 (5 bases). The CDR3 has 13 amino acids. Trimming stripped 4 bases from V and 3 bases from J, with 10 bases between. CDR1 is KGHSH, CDR2 LQKENI, per germline.

This clone showed up just once. The chain couples TRBV10-2 to TRBJ2-3, with D tentatively TRBD2 (5 bases). The V gene lost 9 bases and the J gene lost 0 bases, with 16 bases spanning the gap. The CDR3 is 15 amino acids. Germline CDR1 and CDR2: WSHSY and SAAADI. The CDR3 nucleotides are TGCGCCAGTAGCGATTCAGAAATCAGCACAGATACGCAGTATTTT. It specifies CASSDSEISTDTQYF.

The chain combines TRBV12-3 or TRBV12-4 with TRBJ2-5, with a possible D match to TRBD2 (5 bases). The CDR3 consists of 12 residues. V was cut by 5 bases and J by 9 bases, with 13 bases left in between. In DNA form, the CDR3 reads TGTGCCAGCAGTCCAGGACTGATGGCCCAGTACTTC. Translation: CASSPGLMAQYF.

The rearrangement joins TRBV6-2 or TRBV6-3 to TRBJ2-5, with 15 bases that match TRBD2. Trimming took 5 bases from V and 4 from J; bases not matched to a gene: 8. Germline CDR1 is MNHEY and CDR2 is SVGEGT. This CDR3 comprises 17 residues. The CDR3 sequence: CASSRGLAGGPRETQYF. CDR3 DNA sequence: TGTGCCAGCAGTCGTGGACTAGCGGGGGGGCCTCGAGAGACCCAGTACTTC.

The chain couples TRBV6-5 to TRBJ2-1; weak D call: TRBD2 (6 bases). CDR1 is MNHEY, CDR2 SVGAGI, per germline. Trimming took 6 bases from V and 6 from J, leaving 9 bases between them. The CDR3 runs 12 residues. CDR3 DNA sequence: TGTGCCAGCAGAAGGGACTTCAATGAGCAGTTCTTC. Translating it yields CASRRDFNEQFF.

For this clone: The same CDR3 is also encoded by other DNA sequences in this sample. This chain uses TRBV3-1 (or the pseudogene TRBV3-2) with TRBJ1-5, with D maybe TRBD1 (6 bases). V was trimmed by 3 bases and J by 4 bases, leaving 7 bases between them. The CDR3 runs 13 residues. The germline V gene encodes CDR1 LGHDT and CDR2 YNNKEL (reference sequence). The CDR3 DNA follows: TGTGCCAGCAGCCAGGACAGAAATCAGCCCCAGCATTTT. Translating gives CASSQDRNQPQHF.

The V gene is TRBV4-3, the J gene TRBJ2-7; D perhaps matches TRBD1 (5 bases). CDR3 length equals 17 residues. Germline lookup yields CDR1 LGHNA and CDR2 YSLEER. V was cut by 0 bases and J by 1 base, with 16 bases left in between. The CDR3 sequence: CASSQEAAGPRSYEQYF. The CDR3 DNA reads TGCGCCAGCAGCCAAGAGGCGGCAGGGCCTAGGTCCTACGAGCAGTACTTC.

The V and J genes are TRBV28 and TRBJ1-3, with D hard to call. CDR1 MDHEN and CDR2 SYDVKM come from the germline V gene. The CDR3 consists of 16 residues. Trimming shortened V by 6 bases and J by 0 bases, and 15 bases separated the two germline ends. Written as DNA, the CDR3 is TGTGCCAGCAGCACCCCGAGTCCCCTCTCTGGAAACACCATATATTTT. It specifies CASSTPSPLSGNTIYF.

This clone was counted a few times. The rearrangement links TRBV24-1 to TRBJ2-1, with 8 bases that match TRBD2. The CDR3 covers 14 residues. With V trimmed by 4 bases and J by 9 bases, 7 bases remained unmatched. CDR1 is KGHDR, CDR2 SFDVKD, per germline. CDR3 in amino acids: CATSDRGSGVEQFF. The CDR3 nucleotides read TGTGCCACCAGTGACCGCGGTAGCGGGGTTGAGCAGTTCTTC.